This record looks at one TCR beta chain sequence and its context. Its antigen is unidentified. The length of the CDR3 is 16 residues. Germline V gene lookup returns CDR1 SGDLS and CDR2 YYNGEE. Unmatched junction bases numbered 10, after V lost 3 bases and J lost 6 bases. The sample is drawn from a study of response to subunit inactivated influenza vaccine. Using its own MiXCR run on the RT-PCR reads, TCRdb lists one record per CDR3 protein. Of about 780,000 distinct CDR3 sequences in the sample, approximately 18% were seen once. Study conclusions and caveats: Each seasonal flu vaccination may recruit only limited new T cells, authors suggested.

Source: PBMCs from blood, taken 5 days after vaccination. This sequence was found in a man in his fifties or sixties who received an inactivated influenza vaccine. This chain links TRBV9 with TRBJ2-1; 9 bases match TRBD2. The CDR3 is CASSAPRLADSNEQFF. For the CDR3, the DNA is TGTGCCAGCAGCGCCCCCAGACTAGCGGACAGCAATGAGCAGTTCTTC.